The sequence of this T cell receptor beta chain was determined in a study of siplizumab effects on memory and regulatory T cells. General study points: Proliferating siplizumab-cultured Tregs lacked confirmed suppressive function.

Sequenced by immunoSEQ multiplex PCR; TCRdb stores in-frame clones only, minus some. The sample includes tens of thousands of clones, 94% seen only once; the top ten take around 0.3%. In germline, CDR1 is SGHTA, CDR2 FQGNSA. This CDR3 comprises 16 residues. After removal of 1 base from V and 3 bases from J, the junction contained 7 bases not matched to a gene. A word on this clone: Its antigen remains unidentified.

The chain couples TRBV7-2 to TRBJ2-7; 9 positions agree with TRBD2. This sequence originates from a human donor in good health. Specimen: non-Treg CD4+ T cells sorted from blood. The DNA for the CDR3 is TGTGCCAGCAGCTTAGTCGTTAGCGGGGGCCTCTACGAGCAGTACTTC. It translates to CASSLVVSGGLYEQYF. Variable domain in full (rest from reference TRBV7-2 and TRBJ2-7): GAGVSQSPSNKVTEKGKDVELRCDPISGHTALYWYRQSLGQGLEFLIYFQGNSAPDKSGLPSDRFSAERTGGSVSTLTIQRTQQEDSAVYLCASSLVVSGGLYEQYFGPGTRLTVT.